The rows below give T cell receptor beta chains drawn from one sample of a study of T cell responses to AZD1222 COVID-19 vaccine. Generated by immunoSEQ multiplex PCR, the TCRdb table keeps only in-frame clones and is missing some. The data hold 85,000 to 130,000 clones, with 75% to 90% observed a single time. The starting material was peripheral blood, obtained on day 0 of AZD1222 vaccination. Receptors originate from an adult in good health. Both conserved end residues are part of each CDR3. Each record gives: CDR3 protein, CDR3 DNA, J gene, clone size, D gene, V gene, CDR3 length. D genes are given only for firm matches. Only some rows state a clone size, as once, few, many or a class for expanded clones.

CDR3aa: CASRERTSGSGEQYF
CDR3nt: TGTGCCAGCCGCGAGAGGACTAGCGGGAGTGGTGAGCAGTACTTC
j_gene: TRBJ2-7
abundance: NA
d_gene: TRBD2
v_gene: TRBV2
len: 15

CDR3aa: CASSIGVGVNTGELFF
CDR3nt: TGTGCCAGTAGTATAGGGGTGGGGGTAAACACCGGGGAGCTGTTTTTT
j_gene: TRBJ2-2
abundance: NA
d_gene: NA
v_gene: TRBV19
len: 16

CDR3aa: CASSKGQGIEAFF
CDR3nt: TGCGCCAGCAGCAAGGGACAGGGGATTGAAGCTTTCTTT
j_gene: TRBJ1-1
abundance: NA
d_gene: TRBD1
v_gene: TRBV5-1
len: 13

CDR3aa: CATSDSSGSWGSYNEQFF
CDR3nt: TGTGCCACCAGTGATTCGAGCGGGAGTTGGGGCTCCTACAATGAGCAGTTCTTC
j_gene: TRBJ2-1
abundance: once
d_gene: TRBD2
v_gene: TRBV24-1
len: 18

CDR3aa: CASSMALAWEQFF
CDR3nt: TGTGCCAGTAGTATGGCACTAGCGTGGGAGCAGTTCTTC
j_gene: TRBJ2-1
abundance: NA
d_gene: TRBD2
v_gene: TRBV19
len: 13

CDR3aa: CASRAGQMNTEAFF
CDR3nt: TGTGCCAGCAGGGCGGGACAGATGAACACTGAAGCTTTCTTT
j_gene: TRBJ1-1
abundance: NA
d_gene: TRBD1
v_gene: TRBV3-1/TRBV3-2
len: 14

CDR3aa: CSVVSSGQYGYTF
CDR3nt: TGCAGCGTTGTTTCATCTGGGCAATATGGCTACACCTTC
j_gene: TRBJ1-2
abundance: NA
d_gene: NA
v_gene: TRBV29-1
len: 13

CDR3aa: CASSGGGSSTDTQYF
CDR3nt: TGTGCCAGCAGTGGCGGGGGATCGAGCACAGATACGCAGTATTTT
j_gene: TRBJ2-3
abundance: many
d_gene: TRBD2
v_gene: TRBV6-4
len: 15

CDR3aa: CASSYGVSSYEQYF
CDR3nt: TGCGCCAGCAGCTACGGAGTCAGCTCCTACGAGCAGTACTTC
j_gene: TRBJ2-7
abundance: NA
d_gene: NA
v_gene: TRBV5-1
len: 14

CDR3aa: CASSPPRTGFGVGTDTQYF
CDR3nt: TGTGCCAGCTCACCACCCAGGACAGGGTTTGGAGTCGGCACAGATACGCAGTATTTT
j_gene: TRBJ2-3
abundance: NA
d_gene: TRBD1
v_gene: TRBV18
len: 19

CDR3aa: CASSRRDTQYF
CDR3nt: TGTGCCAGCAGCCGGAGAGATACGCAGTATTTT
j_gene: TRBJ2-3
abundance: NA
d_gene: NA
v_gene: TRBV6-2/TRBV6-3
len: 11

CDR3aa: CASSQGQINTGELFF
CDR3nt: TGCGCCAGCAGCCAGGGGCAGATCAACACCGGGGAGCTGTTTTTT
j_gene: TRBJ2-2
abundance: NA
d_gene: NA
v_gene: TRBV4-1
len: 15

CDR3aa: CASSSRDRGSNQPQHF
CDR3nt: TGTGCCAGCAGTTCACGGGACAGGGGAAGCAATCAGCCCCAGCATTTT
j_gene: TRBJ1-5
abundance: NA
d_gene: TRBD1
v_gene: TRBV28
len: 16

CDR3aa: CASSLPQLNTEAFF
CDR3nt: TGTGCCAGCAGCTTGCCACAGCTGAACACTGAAGCTTTCTTT
j_gene: TRBJ1-1
abundance: NA
d_gene: NA
v_gene: TRBV5-4
len: 14

CDR3aa: CASSSGVSGNTIYF
CDR3nt: TGTGCCAGCAGCTCGGGGGTCTCGGGAAACACCATATATTTT
j_gene: TRBJ1-3
abundance: once
d_gene: NA
v_gene: TRBV7-2
len: 14

CDR3aa: CASSSIDRLGYGYTF
CDR3nt: TGTGCCAGCAGCTCGATCGACAGGTTGGGCTATGGCTACACCTTC
j_gene: TRBJ1-2
abundance: NA
d_gene: NA
v_gene: TRBV7-8
len: 15

CDR3aa: CSVRGETYEQYF
CDR3nt: TGCAGCGTTCGGGGGGAAACCTACGAGCAGTACTTC
j_gene: TRBJ2-7
abundance: NA
d_gene: TRBD2
v_gene: TRBV29-1
len: 12

CDR3aa: CASSPSLGDTEAFF
CDR3nt: TGTGCCAGCTCACCAAGCCTTGGGGACACTGAAGCTTTCTTT
j_gene: TRBJ1-1
abundance: NA
d_gene: NA
v_gene: TRBV18
len: 14

CDR3aa: CASSPPDRGNTEAFF
CDR3nt: TGTGCCAGCTCACCACCGGACCGGGGGAACACTGAAGCTTTCTTT
j_gene: TRBJ1-1
abundance: NA
d_gene: NA
v_gene: TRBV18
len: 15

CDR3aa: CASSLRTQEGANVLTF
CDR3nt: TGTGCCAGCAGCTTGAGGACACAGGAGGGGGCCAACGTCCTGACTTTC
j_gene: TRBJ2-6
abundance: NA
d_gene: NA
v_gene: TRBV5-5
len: 16

CDR3aa: CASEGGRVKAFF
CDR3nt: TGTGCCAGCGAGGGGGGCAGGGTCAAAGCTTTCTTT
j_gene: TRBJ1-1
abundance: NA
d_gene: NA
v_gene: TRBV28
len: 12

CDR3aa: CATSRESGRGWPQHF
CDR3nt: TGTGCCACCAGCAGAGAAAGTGGGAGGGGTTGGCCCCAGCATTTT
j_gene: TRBJ1-5
abundance: NA
d_gene: NA
v_gene: TRBV15
len: 15

CDR3aa: CASSLSQGIGEKLFF
CDR3nt: TGTGCCAGCAGCCTTTCCCAGGGTATCGGTGAAAAACTGTTTTTT
j_gene: TRBJ1-4
abundance: NA
d_gene: NA
v_gene: TRBV7-6
len: 15

CDR3aa: CASSPSPGVYGYTF
CDR3nt: TGCGCCAGCAGCCCGTCCCCCGGGGTCTATGGCTACACCTTC
j_gene: TRBJ1-2
abundance: NA
d_gene: NA
v_gene: TRBV5-1
len: 14

CDR3aa: CASSYSRTGGNSPLHF
CDR3nt: TGTGCCAGCAGTTACTCGAGGACAGGAGGTAATTCACCCCTCCACTTT
j_gene: TRBJ1-6
abundance: NA
d_gene: TRBD1
v_gene: TRBV6-2/TRBV6-3
len: 16

CDR3aa: CASSSGADRNNQPQHF
CDR3nt: TGCGCCAGCAGCTCGGGGGCGGACAGGAACAATCAGCCCCAGCATTTT
j_gene: TRBJ1-5
abundance: NA
d_gene: TRBD1
v_gene: TRBV5-1
len: 16

CDR3aa: CATSDSGGQAFSNQPQHF
CDR3nt: TGTGCCACCAGTGATTCCGGGGGGCAGGCCTTTAGCAATCAGCCCCAGCATTTT
j_gene: TRBJ1-5
abundance: NA
d_gene: NA
v_gene: TRBV24-1
len: 18

CDR3aa: CASSLRTRSYEQYF
CDR3nt: TGTGCCAGCAGCCTTAGGACACGAAGTTACGAGCAGTACTTC
j_gene: TRBJ2-7
abundance: NA
d_gene: NA
v_gene: TRBV7-2
len: 14

CDR3aa: CASSLSPGDRSYEQYF
CDR3nt: TGCGCCAGCAGCTTAAGCCCTGGGGACAGGTCCTACGAGCAGTACTTC
j_gene: TRBJ2-7
abundance: NA
d_gene: TRBD1
v_gene: TRBV5-1
len: 16

CDR3aa: CASSLAGRVPYGYTF
CDR3nt: TGTGCCAGCAGTTTGGCGGGGCGCGTTCCCTATGGCTACACCTTC
j_gene: TRBJ1-2
abundance: NA
d_gene: NA
v_gene: TRBV28
len: 15

CDR3aa: CASSQDGLAPNNEQFF
CDR3nt: TGCGCCAGCAGCCAAGATGGGTTAGCGCCTAACAATGAGCAGTTCTTC
j_gene: TRBJ2-1
abundance: NA
d_gene: NA
v_gene: TRBV4-3
len: 16

CDR3aa: CASSYSPPAGEQYF
CDR3nt: TGTGCCAGCAGTTACTCGCCCCCAGCCGGCGAGCAGTACTTC
j_gene: TRBJ2-7
abundance: NA
d_gene: NA
v_gene: TRBV6-2/TRBV6-3
len: 14

CDR3aa: CASSLGGSGANVLTF
CDR3nt: TGTGCCAGCAGCTTGGGGGGTTCTGGGGCCAACGTCCTGACTTTC
j_gene: TRBJ2-6
abundance: NA
d_gene: NA
v_gene: TRBV7-2
len: 15

CDR3aa: CASSPPGGNEKLFF
CDR3nt: TGTGCCAGCAGTCCACCGGGGGGCAATGAAAAACTGTTTTTT
j_gene: TRBJ1-4
abundance: NA
d_gene: NA
v_gene: TRBV3-1/TRBV3-2
len: 14

CDR3aa: CASSGGTSGRVETQYF
CDR3nt: TGTGCCAGCAGCGGTGGGACTAGCGGGAGGGTGGAGACCCAGTACTTC
j_gene: TRBJ2-5
abundance: NA
d_gene: TRBD2
v_gene: TRBV11-2
len: 16

CDR3aa: CASSLRPWVYEQYF
CDR3nt: TGCGCCAGCAGTCTACGACCGTGGGTTTACGAGCAGTACTTC
j_gene: TRBJ2-7
abundance: NA
d_gene: NA
v_gene: TRBV4-3
len: 14

CDR3aa: CASSYSTDSYEQYF
CDR3nt: TGTGCCAGCAGTTACTCGACAGACTCCTACGAGCAGTACTTC
j_gene: TRBJ2-7
abundance: once
d_gene: NA
v_gene: TRBV6-2/TRBV6-3
len: 14

CDR3aa: CASSIDVGTPTGELFF
CDR3nt: TGTGCCAGTAGTATAGACGTTGGGACTCCAACCGGGGAGCTGTTTTTT
j_gene: TRBJ2-2
abundance: NA
d_gene: NA
v_gene: TRBV19
len: 16

CDR3aa: CASSYRRAGELFF
CDR3nt: TGTGCCAGCAGTTATCGAAGGGCCGGGGAGCTGTTTTTT
j_gene: TRBJ2-2
abundance: NA
d_gene: NA
v_gene: TRBV6-5
len: 13

CDR3aa: CASSYSDLLYGYTF
CDR3nt: TGTGCCAGCAGTTACTCAGACCTCCTCTATGGCTACACCTTC
j_gene: TRBJ1-2
abundance: NA
d_gene: NA
v_gene: TRBV6-2/TRBV6-3
len: 14

CDR3aa: CASSLRGGPTSTDTQYF
CDR3nt: TGTGCCAGCAGTTTACGGGGGGGTCCCACTAGTACAGATACGCAGTATTTT
j_gene: TRBJ2-3
abundance: NA
d_gene: TRBD2
v_gene: TRBV27
len: 17

CDR3aa: CASSKLANSLTDTQYF
CDR3nt: TGTGCCAGCTCAAAACTAGCGAACTCCCTCACAGATACGCAGTATTTT
j_gene: TRBJ2-3
abundance: NA
d_gene: TRBD2
v_gene: TRBV18
len: 16

CDR3aa: CASSYGGSSGSSYEQYF
CDR3nt: TGTGCCAGCAGTTACGGTGGTTCTAGCGGAAGCTCCTACGAGCAGTACTTC
j_gene: TRBJ2-7
abundance: NA
d_gene: TRBD2
v_gene: TRBV6-2/TRBV6-3
len: 17

CDR3aa: CASSYTRRRQGAGGELFF
CDR3nt: TGTGCCAGCAGTTATACACGTAGGAGACAGGGGGCCGGCGGGGAGCTGTTTTTT
j_gene: TRBJ2-2
abundance: NA
d_gene: TRBD1
v_gene: TRBV6-2/TRBV6-3
len: 18

CDR3aa: CASSVQAISNQPQHF
CDR3nt: TGTGCCAGCAGTGTACAAGCTATTAGCAATCAGCCCCAGCATTTT
j_gene: TRBJ1-5
abundance: NA
d_gene: NA
v_gene: TRBV2
len: 15

CDR3aa: CASMRLNMDEQYF
CDR3nt: TGTGCCAGCATGAGACTTAACATGGACGAGCAGTACTTC
j_gene: TRBJ2-7
abundance: NA
d_gene: NA
v_gene: TRBV25-1
len: 13